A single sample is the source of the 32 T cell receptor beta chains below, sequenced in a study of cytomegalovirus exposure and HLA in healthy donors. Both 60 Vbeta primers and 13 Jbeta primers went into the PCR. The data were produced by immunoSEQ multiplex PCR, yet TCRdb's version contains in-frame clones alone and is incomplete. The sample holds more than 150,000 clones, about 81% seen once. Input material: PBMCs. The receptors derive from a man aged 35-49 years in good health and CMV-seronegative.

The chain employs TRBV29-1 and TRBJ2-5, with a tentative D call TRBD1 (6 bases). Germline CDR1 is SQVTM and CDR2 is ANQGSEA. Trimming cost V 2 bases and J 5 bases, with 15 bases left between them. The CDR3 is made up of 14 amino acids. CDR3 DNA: TGCAGCGTTGAAAAGGCAGGGACAATTGAGACCCAGTACTTC. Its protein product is CSVEKAGTIETQYF.

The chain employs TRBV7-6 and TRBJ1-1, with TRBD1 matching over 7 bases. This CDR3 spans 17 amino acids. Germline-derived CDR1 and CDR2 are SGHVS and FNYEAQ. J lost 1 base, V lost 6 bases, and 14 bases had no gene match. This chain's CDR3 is CASSFGGTALKNTEAFF. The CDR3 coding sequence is TGTGCCAGCAGTTTTGGTGGGACAGCCCTAAAGAACACTGAAGCTTTCTTT.

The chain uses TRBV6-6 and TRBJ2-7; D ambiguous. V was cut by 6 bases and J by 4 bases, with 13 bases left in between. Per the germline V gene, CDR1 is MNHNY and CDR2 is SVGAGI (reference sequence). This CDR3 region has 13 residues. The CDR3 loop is CASSREVKYEQYF. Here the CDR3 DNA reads TGTGCCAGCAGCCGCGAGGTTAAATACGAGCAGTACTTC.

CDR3 nucleotides: TGTGCCAGCAGCTTAAGCGGGGGTAACTATGGCTACACCTTC. Encoded protein: CASSLSGGNYGYTF. This chain links TRBV7-2 with TRBJ1-2; possible D gene TRBD1, 5 bases. The CDR3 runs to 14 residues. Trimming removed 2 bases from V and 1 base from J, with 8 bases in between. Germline V gene lookup returns CDR1 SGHTA and CDR2 FQGNSA.

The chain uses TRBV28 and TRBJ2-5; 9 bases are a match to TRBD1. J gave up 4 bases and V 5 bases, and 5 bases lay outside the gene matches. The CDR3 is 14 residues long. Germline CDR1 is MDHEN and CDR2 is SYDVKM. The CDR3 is CASSRLTGGETQYF. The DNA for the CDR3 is TGTGCCAGCAGTCGACTGACAGGGGGAGAGACCCAGTACTTC.

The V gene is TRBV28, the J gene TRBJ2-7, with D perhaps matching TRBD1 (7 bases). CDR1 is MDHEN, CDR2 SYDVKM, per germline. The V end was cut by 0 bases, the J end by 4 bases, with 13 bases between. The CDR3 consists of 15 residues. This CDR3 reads CASSLWEGARYEQYF. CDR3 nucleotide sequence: TGTGCCAGCAGTTTATGGGAGGGGGCCCGGTACGAGCAGTACTTC. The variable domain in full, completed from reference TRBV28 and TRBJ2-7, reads DVKVTQSSRYLVKRTGEKVFLECVQDMDHENMFWYRQDPGLGLRLIYFSYDVKMKEKGDIPEGYSVSREKKERFSLILESASTNQTSMYLCASSLWEGARYEQYFGPGTRLTVT.

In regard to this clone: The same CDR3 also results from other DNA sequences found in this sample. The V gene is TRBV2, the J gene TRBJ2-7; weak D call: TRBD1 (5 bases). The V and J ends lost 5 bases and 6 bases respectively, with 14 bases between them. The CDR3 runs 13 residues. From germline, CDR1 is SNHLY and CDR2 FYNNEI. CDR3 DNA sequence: TGTGCCAGCAGTCTCATGGGGCTACTCGAGCAGTACTTC. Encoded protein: CASSLMGLLEQYF.

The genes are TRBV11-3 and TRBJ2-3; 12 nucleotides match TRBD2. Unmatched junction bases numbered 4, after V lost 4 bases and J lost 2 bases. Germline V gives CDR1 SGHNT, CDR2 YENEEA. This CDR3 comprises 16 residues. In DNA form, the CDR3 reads TGTGCCAGCAGCTCCGGACTAGCGGGGACCACAGATACGCAGTATTTT. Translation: CASSSGLAGTTDTQYF. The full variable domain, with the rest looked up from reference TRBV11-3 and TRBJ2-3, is EAGVVQSPRYKIIEKKQPVAFWCNPISGHNTLYWYLQNLGQGPELLIRYENEEAVDDSQLPKDRFSAERLKGVDSTLKIQPAELGDSAVYLCASSSGLAGTTDTQYFGPGTRLTVL.

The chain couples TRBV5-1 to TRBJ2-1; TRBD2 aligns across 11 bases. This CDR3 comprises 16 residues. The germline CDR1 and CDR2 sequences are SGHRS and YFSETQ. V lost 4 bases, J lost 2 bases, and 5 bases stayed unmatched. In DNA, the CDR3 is TGCGCCAGCAGCGCCAGTAGCGGGGGGGCCTACAATGAGCAGTTCTTC. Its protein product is CASSASSGGAYNEQFF.

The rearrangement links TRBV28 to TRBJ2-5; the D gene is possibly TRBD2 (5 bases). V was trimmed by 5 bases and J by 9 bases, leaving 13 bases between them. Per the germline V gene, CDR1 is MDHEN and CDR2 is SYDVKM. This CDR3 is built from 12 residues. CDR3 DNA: TGTGCCAGCAGTCGTGAAGTTAGCGCCCAGTACTTC. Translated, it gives CASSREVSAQYF.

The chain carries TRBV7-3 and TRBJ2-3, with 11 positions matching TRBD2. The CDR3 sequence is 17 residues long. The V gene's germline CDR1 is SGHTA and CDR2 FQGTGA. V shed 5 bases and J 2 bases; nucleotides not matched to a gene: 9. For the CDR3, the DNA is TGTGCCAGCAGCCCGGGACTAGCGGAGACGTACACAGATACGCAGTATTTT. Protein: CASSPGLAETYTDTQYF.

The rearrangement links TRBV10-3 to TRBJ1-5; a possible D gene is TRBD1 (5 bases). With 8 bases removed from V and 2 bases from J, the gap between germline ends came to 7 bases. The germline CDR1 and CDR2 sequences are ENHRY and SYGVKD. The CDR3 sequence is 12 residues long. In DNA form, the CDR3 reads TGTGCCATCGGGGGGGGCAATCAGCCCCAGCATTTT. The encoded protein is CAIGGGNQPQHF.

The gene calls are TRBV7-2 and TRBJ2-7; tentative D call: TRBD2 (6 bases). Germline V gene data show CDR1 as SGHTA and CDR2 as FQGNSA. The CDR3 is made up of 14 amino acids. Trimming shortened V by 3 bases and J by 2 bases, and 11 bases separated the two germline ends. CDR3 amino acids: CASSLDGSTYEQYF. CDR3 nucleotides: TGTGCCAGCAGCTTGGACGGGAGTACCTACGAGCAGTACTTC.

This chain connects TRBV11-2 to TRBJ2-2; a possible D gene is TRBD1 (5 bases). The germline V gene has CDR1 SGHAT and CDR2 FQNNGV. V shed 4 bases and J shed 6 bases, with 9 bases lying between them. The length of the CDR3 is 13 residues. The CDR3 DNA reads TGTGCCAGCAGCTCCAGGGTTCCCGGGGAGCTGTTTTTT. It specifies CASSSRVPGELFF.

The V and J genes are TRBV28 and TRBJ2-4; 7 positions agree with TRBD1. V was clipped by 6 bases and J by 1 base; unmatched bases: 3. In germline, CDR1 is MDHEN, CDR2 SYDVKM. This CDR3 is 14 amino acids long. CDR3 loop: CASSLGGAKNIQYF. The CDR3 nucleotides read TGTGCCAGCAGCCTAGGGGGCGCCAAAAACATTCAGTACTTC.

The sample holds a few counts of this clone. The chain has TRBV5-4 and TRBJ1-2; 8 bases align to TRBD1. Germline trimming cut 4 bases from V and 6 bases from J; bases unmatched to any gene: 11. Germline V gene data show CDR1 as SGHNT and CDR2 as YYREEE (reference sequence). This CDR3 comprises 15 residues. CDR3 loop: CASSPGGQGTHGYTF. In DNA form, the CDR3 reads TGTGCCAGCAGCCCAGGAGGACAGGGAACGCATGGCTACACCTTC.

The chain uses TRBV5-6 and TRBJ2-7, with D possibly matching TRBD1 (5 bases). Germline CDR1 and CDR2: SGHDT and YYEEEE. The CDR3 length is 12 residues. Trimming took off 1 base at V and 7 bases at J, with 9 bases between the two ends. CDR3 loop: CASSLRGSEQYF. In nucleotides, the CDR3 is TGTGCCAGCAGCTTGAGGGGTTCGGAGCAGTACTTC.

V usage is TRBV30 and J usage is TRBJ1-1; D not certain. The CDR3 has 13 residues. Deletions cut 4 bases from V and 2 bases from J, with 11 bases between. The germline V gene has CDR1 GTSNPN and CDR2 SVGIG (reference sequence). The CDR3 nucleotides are TGTGCCTGGAAAATCTGGCCCAACACTGAAGCTTTCTTT. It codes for CAWKIWPNTEAFF.

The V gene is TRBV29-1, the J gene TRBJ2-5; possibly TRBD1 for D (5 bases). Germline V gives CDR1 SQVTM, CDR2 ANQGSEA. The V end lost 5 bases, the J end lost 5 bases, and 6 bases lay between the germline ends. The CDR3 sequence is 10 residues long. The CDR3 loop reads CSVNRETQYF. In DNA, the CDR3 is TGCAGCGTTAACAGGGAGACCCAGTACTTC.

CDR3 DNA: TGTGCCAGCAGTTACGGGATTAACGGGAGGGCCCCAGATACGCAGTATTTT. Translating gives CASSYGINGRAPDTQYF. V is TRBV6-7 and J is TRBJ2-3; 8 bases line up with TRBD2. TRBV6-7 has ORF status, its function being uncertain. With V trimmed by 2 bases and J by 4 bases, 11 bases remained unmatched. CDR3 length equals 17 residues.

The CDR3 spells CASSLALAGTGELFF. The DNA of the CDR3 is TGCGCCAGCAGCTTGGCGCTAGCGGGCACCGGGGAGCTGTTTTTT. The chain recombines TRBV5-1 with TRBJ2-2; TRBD2 matches at 8 bases. The CDR3 is made up of 15 amino acids. CDR1 is SGHRS and CDR2 is YFSETQ in the germline V gene. The V segment lost 0 bases and the J segment 4 bases; nucleotides outside the gene matches: 2.

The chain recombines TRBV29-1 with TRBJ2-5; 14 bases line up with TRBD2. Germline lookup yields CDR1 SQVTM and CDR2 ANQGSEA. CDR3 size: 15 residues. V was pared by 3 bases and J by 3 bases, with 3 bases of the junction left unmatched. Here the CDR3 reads CSVDGTSGGEETQYF. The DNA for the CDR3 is TGCAGCGTTGACGGGACTAGCGGGGGAGAAGAGACCCAGTACTTC.

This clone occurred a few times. In nucleotides, the CDR3 is TGTGCCAGCAGCTTGGTGTACGGTGGCAATGAGCAGTTCTTC. It is translated as CASSLVYGGNEQFF. The chain employs TRBV5-6 and TRBJ2-1; D remains ambiguous. Germline V CDR1 and CDR2: SGHDT, YYEEEE. V lost 0 bases and J lost 6, with 10 bases in between. The CDR3 is 14 amino acids.

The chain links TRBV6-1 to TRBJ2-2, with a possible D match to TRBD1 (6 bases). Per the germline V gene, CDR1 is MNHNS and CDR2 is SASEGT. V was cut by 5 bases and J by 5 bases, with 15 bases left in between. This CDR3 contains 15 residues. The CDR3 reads CASSSDRRWTGELFF. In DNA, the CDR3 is TGTGCCAGCAGTTCGGACAGAAGATGGACCGGGGAGCTGTTTTTT.

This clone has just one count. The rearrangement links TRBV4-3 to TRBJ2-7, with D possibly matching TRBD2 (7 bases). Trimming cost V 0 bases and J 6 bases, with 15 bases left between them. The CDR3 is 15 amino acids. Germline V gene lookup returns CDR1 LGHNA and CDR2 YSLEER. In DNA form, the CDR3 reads TGCGCCAGCAGCCAAGATCGAGGGGGAGGGATCGAGCAGTACTTC. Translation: CASSQDRGGGIEQYF.

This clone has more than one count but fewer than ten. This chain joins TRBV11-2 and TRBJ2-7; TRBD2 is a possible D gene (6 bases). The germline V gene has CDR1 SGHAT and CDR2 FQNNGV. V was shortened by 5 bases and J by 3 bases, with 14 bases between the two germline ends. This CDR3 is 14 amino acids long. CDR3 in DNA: TGTGCCAGCAGCCCCCGGCGGGGAGGCTACGAGCAGTACTTC. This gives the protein CASSPRRGGYEQYF. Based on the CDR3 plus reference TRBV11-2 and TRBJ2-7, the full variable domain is EAGVAQSPRYKIIEKRQSVAFWCNPISGHATLYWYQQILGQGPKLLIQFQNNGVVDDSQLPKDRFSAERLKGVDSTLKIQPAKLEDSAVYLCASSPRRGGYEQYFGPGTRLTVT.

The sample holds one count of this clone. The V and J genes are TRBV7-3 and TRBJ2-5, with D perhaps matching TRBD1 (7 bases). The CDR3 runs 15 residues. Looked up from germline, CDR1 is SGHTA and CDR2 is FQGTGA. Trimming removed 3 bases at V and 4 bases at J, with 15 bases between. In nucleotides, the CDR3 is TGTGCCAGCAGCTTGTTAGGAGGGGGCTTAGAGACCCAGTACTTC. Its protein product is CASSLLGGGLETQYF.

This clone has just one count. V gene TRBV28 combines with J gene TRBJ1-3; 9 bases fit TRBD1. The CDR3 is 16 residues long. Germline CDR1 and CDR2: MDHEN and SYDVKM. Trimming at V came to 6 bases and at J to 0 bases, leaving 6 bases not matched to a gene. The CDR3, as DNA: TGTGCCAGCAGCCGCTCGACAGGGGGCTCTGGAAACACCATATATTTT. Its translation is CASSRSTGGSGNTIYF. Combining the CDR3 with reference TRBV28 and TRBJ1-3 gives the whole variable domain DVKVTQSSRYLVKRTGEKVFLECVQDMDHENMFWYRQDPGLGLRLIYFSYDVKMKEKGDIPEGYSVSREKKERFSLILESASTNQTSMYLCASSRSTGGSGNTIYFGEGSWLTVV.

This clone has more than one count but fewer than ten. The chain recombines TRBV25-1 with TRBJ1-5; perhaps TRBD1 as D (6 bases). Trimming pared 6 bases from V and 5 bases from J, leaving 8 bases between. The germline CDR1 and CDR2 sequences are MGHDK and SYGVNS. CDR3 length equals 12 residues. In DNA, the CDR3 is TGTGCCAGCAGACAGGGTGATCAGCCCCAGCATTTT. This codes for CASRQGDQPQHF.

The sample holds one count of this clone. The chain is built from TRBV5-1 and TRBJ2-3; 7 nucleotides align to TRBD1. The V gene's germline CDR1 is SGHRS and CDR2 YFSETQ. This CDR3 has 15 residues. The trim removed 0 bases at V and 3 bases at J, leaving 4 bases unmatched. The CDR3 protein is CASSLDRGRTDTQYF. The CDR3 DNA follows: TGCGCCAGCAGCTTGGACAGGGGTAGGACAGATACGCAGTATTTT.

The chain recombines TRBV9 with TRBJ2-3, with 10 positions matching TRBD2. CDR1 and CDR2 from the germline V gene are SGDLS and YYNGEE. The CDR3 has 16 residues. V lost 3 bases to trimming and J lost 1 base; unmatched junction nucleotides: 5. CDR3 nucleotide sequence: TGTGCCAGCAGCGATTCCGGGACTAGCGGCACAGATACGCAGTATTTT. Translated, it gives CASSDSGTSGTDTQYF. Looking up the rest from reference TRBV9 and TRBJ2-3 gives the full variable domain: DSGVTQTPKHLITATGQRVTLRCSPRSGDLSVYWYQQSLDQGLQFLIQYYNGEERAKGNILERFSAQQFPDLHSELNLSSLELGDSALYFCASSDSGTSGTDTQYFGPGTRLTVL.

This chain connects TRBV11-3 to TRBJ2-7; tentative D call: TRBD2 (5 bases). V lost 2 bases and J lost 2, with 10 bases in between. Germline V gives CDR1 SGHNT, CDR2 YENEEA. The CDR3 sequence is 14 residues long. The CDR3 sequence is CASSLSGGPYEQYF. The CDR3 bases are TGTGCCAGCAGCTTAAGCGGAGGACCCTACGAGCAGTACTTC. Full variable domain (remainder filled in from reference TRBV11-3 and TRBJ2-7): EAGVVQSPRYKIIEKKQPVAFWCNPISGHNTLYWYLQNLGQGPELLIRYENEEAVDDSQLPKDRFSAERLKGVDSTLKIQPAELGDSAVYLCASSLSGGPYEQYFGPGTRLTVT.